This T cell receptor (beta chain) was captured in a study of CD4+ T cells in melanoma (dated by TCRdb to the early 2020s). Study-level background: The study investigated neoantigen-specific CD4+ T cells in human melanoma.

Details on this clone: Its cognate antigen has yet to be identified. Nothing much larger sits one base from this clone, and base qualities are not available.

Overall results and qualifications from the work: According to the report, neoantigen-specific CD4+ T cells in melanoma displayed diverse differentiation states. Neoantigen-specific CD4+ T cells were reported to be correlated with the function of CD8+ T cells, macrophages and B cells.

Libraries came from the immunoSEQ multiplex PCR assay. TCRdb holds this immuneACCESS table with in-frame rearrangements only. Some clones are missing; in checked studies, unresolved V genes explain under half, and the rest has no known cause. Across this sample there are more than 15,000 clones, with 81% seen only once. The ten largest clonotypes hold roughly 5.4% of the sample. Donors were patients with melanoma. Sequencing was carried out using cells from a culture (not recorded whether cultured in vitro). The TCR comes from a human donor with melanoma.

CDR3 sequence: CASRATAYEQYF. Here is the DNA: TGTGCCAGCAGGGCCACAGCTTACGAGCAGTACTTC. The rearranged chain carries TRBV2 and TRBJ2-7, with the D gene uncertain. The junction shows trimming of 6 bases on V and 4 bases on J, plus 10 bases between the germline ends. CDR1 and CDR2, looked up from the germline V gene, are SNHLY and FYNNEI. Including cysteine and phenylalanine, the CDR3 has 12 amino acids. Only the CDR3 part of the read is kept: 36 bases, read in frame from the first base.